This TCR beta chain appears in the sequencing data of a study of T-cell reconstitution after alpha-beta-depleted transplantation in children. Overall study findings and caveats: When one year had passed after transplant, most T-cell counts and diversity came from newly produced T cells. Several hundred expanded graft clones reportedly were the source of alpha-beta T cells about two months after transplant.

The TCRbeta library incorporated unique molecular identifiers. TCRdb reprocessed the PCR reads with MiXCR, giving one entry per CDR3 protein. The profile shows approximately 500,000 distinct CDR3 sequences, 25% to 30% of them singletons. Germline V gene lookup returns CDR1 DFQATT and CDR2 SNEGSKA (reference sequence). The length of the CDR3 is 13 residues. V was trimmed by 4 bases and J by 3 bases, leaving 10 bases between them. This clonotype was seen a few times. Antigen unknown. The chain uses TRBV20-1 and TRBJ2-1; maybe TRBD2 (5 bases). Here the sequenced sample was PBMCs, taken before TCRalphabeta/CD19-depleted stem cell transplant. The clonotype comes from a boy under three years old with Wiskott-Aldrich syndrome, due to receive a stem cell transplant. CDR3 loop: CSATDYLYNEQFF. Written as DNA, the CDR3 is TGCAGTGCTACTGACTACCTCTACAATGAGCAGTTCTTC.